Below, 18 T cell receptor beta chains from the same sample are listed, as sequenced in a study of blood T cell repertoires in COVID-19. TCRdb keeps only in-frame clones here, not all; method: immunoSEQ multiplex PCR. This sample has 150,000 to 200,000 clones, with roughly 87% found just once. Sequenced: peripheral blood. The receptor set was obtained from a man younger than 35 who had recovered from COVID-19.

V gene TRBV19 combines with J gene TRBJ2-2; TRBD2 matches at 8 bases. The CDR3 is 15 residues long. The germline CDR1 and CDR2 sequences are LNHDA and SQIVND (reference sequence). Losses at the gene ends were 8 bases for V and 5 bases for J; bases not matched to a gene: 10. CDR3 residues: CASHPVAGRTGELFF. The CDR3 DNA is TGTGCCAGTCATCCGGTAGCGGGACGAACCGGGGAGCTGTTTTTT.

The chain couples TRBV19 to TRBJ2-1; the match to TRBD2 covers 10 bases. In germline, CDR1 is LNHDA, CDR2 SQIVND (reference sequence). The CDR3 is 16 amino acids. The V segment lost 4 bases and the J segment 7 bases; nucleotides outside the gene matches: 10. CDR3 protein: CASSNIAGGPRNEQFF. CDR3 sequence (DNA): TGTGCCAGTAGTAATATAGCGGGAGGCCCTAGGAATGAGCAGTTCTTC.

The chain uses TRBV19 and TRBJ1-5, with D maybe TRBD1 (5 bases). Trimming left V 6 bases short and J 4 bases short, with 10 bases between. The germline gives CDR1 LNHDA, CDR2 SQIVND (reference sequence). This CDR3 is 13 amino acids long. The CDR3 region is CASSLDRNQPQHF. The CDR3 DNA follows: TGTGCCAGTAGCCTTGACAGAAATCAGCCCCAGCATTTT.

The CDR3 here is CASSLGLLAGDEQYF. The CDR3 DNA is TGTGCCAGCAGCTTAGGCCTACTAGCGGGAGATGAGCAGTACTTC. The gene calls are TRBV13 and TRBJ2-7, with TRBD2 identical over 11 bases. The CDR3 contains 15 residues. J lost 7 bases, V lost 0 bases, and 5 bases had no gene match. The germline CDR1 and CDR2 sequences are PRHDT and FYEKMQ (reference sequence). Full variable domain (missing parts from reference TRBV13 and TRBJ2-7): AAGVIQSPRHLIKEKRETATLKCYPIPRHDTVYWYQQGPGQDPQFLISFYEKMQSDKGSIPDRFSAQQFSDYHSELNMSSLELGDSALYFCASSLGLLAGDEQYFGPGTRLTVT.

V and J are TRBV6-5 and TRBJ1-1, with D perhaps TRBD1 (6 bases). Germline values: CDR1 MNHEY, CDR2 SVGAGI. V was pared by 6 bases and J by 0 bases, with 11 bases between. There are 14 residues in the CDR3. CDR3 in amino acids: CASRQGEVNTEAFF. Here the CDR3 DNA reads TGTGCCAGCAGACAGGGTGAGGTGAACACTGAAGCTTTCTTT.

This chain connects TRBV19 to TRBJ2-7; a possible D gene is TRBD2 (6 bases). Germline-derived CDR1 and CDR2 are LNHDA and SQIVND (reference sequence). V lost 7 bases and J lost 6, with 13 bases in between. The CDR3 sequence is 12 residues long. The DNA of the CDR3 is TGTGCCAGTAAAGATGGGGGAGGCGAGCAGTACTTC. Translating gives CASKDGGGEQYF.

This chain joins TRBV20-1 and TRBJ1-5; D possibly corresponds to TRBD1 (5 bases). V shed 3 bases and J shed 0 bases, with 18 bases lying between them. Per the germline V gene, CDR1 is DFQATT and CDR2 is SNEGSKA (reference sequence). The CDR3 is 17 residues long. DNA for the CDR3: TGCAGTGCTAGTCAAAGTGGGGGGTCCACTAGCAATCAGCCCCAGCATTTT. This gives the protein CSASQSGGSTSNQPQHF.

V usage is TRBV3-1 (or the pseudogene TRBV3-2) and J usage is TRBJ2-5, with TRBD2 identical over 8 bases. The CDR3 has 14 amino acids. Germline values: CDR1 LGHDT, CDR2 YNNKEL (reference sequence). V was clipped by 4 bases and J by 3 bases; unmatched bases: 4. The CDR3 protein is CASSLISGKETQYF. CDR3 nucleotides: TGTGCCAGCAGCCTAATTAGCGGGAAAGAGACCCAGTACTTC.

This chain uses TRBV4-3 with TRBJ2-2; a possible D gene is TRBD2 (5 bases). The ends were cut back, 0 bases at V and 6 bases at J, with 11 bases in the middle. The CDR3 has 15 residues. In germline, CDR1 is LGHNA, CDR2 YSLEER. CDR3 residues: CASSQEGGSAGELFF. DNA of the CDR3: TGCGCCAGCAGCCAAGAGGGCGGGTCGGCCGGGGAGCTGTTTTTT.

V is TRBV2 and J is TRBJ2-1, with D possibly TRBD1 on 6 matching bases. The V and J ends lost 6 bases and 10 bases respectively, with 16 bases between them. The CDR3 loop spans 13 amino acids. CDR1 and CDR2 from the germline V gene are SNHLY and FYNNEI. The CDR3 DNA is TGTGCCAGCAGACCCACAGGGAACGGAGAGCAGTTCTTC. It translates to CASRPTGNGEQFF. Full variable domain (outside the CDR3, taken from reference TRBV2 and TRBJ2-1): EPEVTQTPSHQVTQMGQEVILRCVPISNHLYFYWYRQILGQKVEFLVSFYNNEISEKSEIFDDQFSVERPDGSNFTLKIRSTKLEDSAMYFCASRPTGNGEQFFGPGTRLTVL.

The chain uses TRBV9 and TRBJ2-1; D ambiguous. CDR1 SGDLS and CDR2 YYNGEE come from the germline V gene. V lost 4 bases to trimming and J lost 8 bases, with 13 bases between them. There are 13 residues in the CDR3. The DNA of the CDR3 is TGTGCCAGCAGCTTAGAGACTCCGGATGAGCAGTTCTTC. This encodes CASSLETPDEQFF.

In its sample, this clone was seen once. J is TRBJ2-2 and V is TRBV27; tentatively, D is TRBD1 (5 bases). CDR1 and CDR2 from the germline V gene are MNHEY and SMNVEV (reference sequence). The CDR3 loop spans 16 amino acids. The V gene lost 0 bases and the J gene lost 3 bases, with 11 bases spanning the gap. CDR3 region: CASSLSFFRDTGELFF. The CDR3 DNA is TGTGCCAGCAGTTTATCATTCTTCAGGGACACCGGGGAGCTGTTTTTT.

This chain uses TRBV11-2 with TRBJ2-7; 9 nucleotides agree with TRBD2. The trim removed 5 bases at V and 5 bases at J, leaving 7 bases unmatched. CDR1 and CDR2 (germline): SGHAT, FQNNGV. This CDR3 spans 14 amino acids. The CDR3 region has the DNA TGTGCCAGCAGCATCGTAGCGGGAGCGGACGAGCAGTACTTC. Encoded protein: CASSIVAGADEQYF.

V usage is TRBV24-1 and J usage is TRBJ2-1; D call uncertain. CDR3 length equals 11 residues. V shed 2 bases and J shed 9 bases, with 4 bases lying between them. Germline V gene sequence: CDR1 KGHDR, CDR2 SFDVKD. The CDR3 spells CATSDSVEQFF. The CDR3 DNA reads as TGTGCCACCAGTGATTCAGTTGAGCAGTTCTTC.

V usage is TRBV7-5 and J usage is TRBJ2-7; the table names TRBD2, a call not compared with the DNA. TRBV7-5 is assigned pseudogene status. The CDR3 has 15 amino acids. The CDR3 sequence is CARSSGRPAGVEQYF. DNA of the CDR3: TGTGCCAGGTCCTCCGGGCGGCCCGCCGGGGTGGAGCAGTACTTC.

This clone occurred a few times. This chain connects TRBV6-6 to TRBJ1-2; D gene unclear. CDR1 is MNHNY, CDR2 SVGAGI, per germline (reference sequence). Deletions cut 4 bases from V and 1 base from J, with 7 bases between. The CDR3 is made up of 13 amino acids. CDR3 protein: CASSSTGNYGYTF. The CDR3 nucleotides read TGTGCCAGCAGTTCAACGGGTAACTATGGCTACACCTTC.

The chain is built from TRBV29-1 and TRBJ2-7; no clear D. Germline V gene lookup returns CDR1 SQVTM and CDR2 ANQGSEA. The CDR3 is 12 residues long. Trimming stripped 4 bases from V and 0 bases from J, with 7 bases between. The CDR3: CSVGEVSYEQYF. The CDR3 region has the DNA TGCAGCGTTGGTGAGGTCTCCTACGAGCAGTACTTC.

This rearrangement joins TRBV4-3 to TRBJ2-3; 8 bases agree with TRBD2. The germline V gene encodes CDR1 LGHNA and CDR2 YSLEER. Trimming cost V 4 bases and J 2 bases; bases outside gene matches: 11. The CDR3 is made up of 17 amino acids. The CDR3 DNA sequence: TGCGCCAGCAGCCTTCTGGTAGCGGGGTCCTTCACAGATACGCAGTATTTT. It is translated as CASSLLVAGSFTDTQYF.